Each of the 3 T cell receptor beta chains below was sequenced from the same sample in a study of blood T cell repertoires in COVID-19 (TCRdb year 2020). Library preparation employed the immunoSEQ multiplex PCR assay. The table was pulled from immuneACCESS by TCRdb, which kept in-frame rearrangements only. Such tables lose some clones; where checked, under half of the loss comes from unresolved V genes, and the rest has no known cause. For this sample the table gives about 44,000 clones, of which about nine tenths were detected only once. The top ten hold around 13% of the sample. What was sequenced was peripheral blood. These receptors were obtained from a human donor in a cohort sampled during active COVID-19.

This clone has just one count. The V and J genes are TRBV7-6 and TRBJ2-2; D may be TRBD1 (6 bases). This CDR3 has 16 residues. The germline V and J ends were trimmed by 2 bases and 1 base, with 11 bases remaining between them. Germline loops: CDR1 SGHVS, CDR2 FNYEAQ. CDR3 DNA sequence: TGTGCCAGCAGCTTAATTGGGGGCGTGAACACCGGGGAGCTGTTTTTT. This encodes CASSLIGGVNTGELFF.

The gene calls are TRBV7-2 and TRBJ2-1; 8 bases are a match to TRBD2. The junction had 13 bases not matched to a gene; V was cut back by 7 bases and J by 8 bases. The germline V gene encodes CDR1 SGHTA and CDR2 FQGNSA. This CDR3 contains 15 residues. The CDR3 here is CASTPGLAGSDEQFF. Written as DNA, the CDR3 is TGTGCCAGCACCCCTGGACTAGCAGGGTCCGATGAGCAGTTCTTC. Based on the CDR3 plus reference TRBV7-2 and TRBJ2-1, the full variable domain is GAGVSQSPSNKVTEKGKDVELRCDPISGHTALYWYRQSLGQGLEFLIYFQGNSAPDKSGLPSDRFSAERTGGSVSTLTIQRTQQEDSAVYLCASTPGLAGSDEQFFGPGTRLTVL.

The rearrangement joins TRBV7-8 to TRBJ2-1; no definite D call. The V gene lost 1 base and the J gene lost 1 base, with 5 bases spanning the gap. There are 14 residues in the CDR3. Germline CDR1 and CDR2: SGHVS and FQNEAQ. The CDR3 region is CASSLVRSYNEQFF. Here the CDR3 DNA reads TGTGCCAGCAGCTTAGTTAGATCCTACAATGAGCAGTTCTTC.